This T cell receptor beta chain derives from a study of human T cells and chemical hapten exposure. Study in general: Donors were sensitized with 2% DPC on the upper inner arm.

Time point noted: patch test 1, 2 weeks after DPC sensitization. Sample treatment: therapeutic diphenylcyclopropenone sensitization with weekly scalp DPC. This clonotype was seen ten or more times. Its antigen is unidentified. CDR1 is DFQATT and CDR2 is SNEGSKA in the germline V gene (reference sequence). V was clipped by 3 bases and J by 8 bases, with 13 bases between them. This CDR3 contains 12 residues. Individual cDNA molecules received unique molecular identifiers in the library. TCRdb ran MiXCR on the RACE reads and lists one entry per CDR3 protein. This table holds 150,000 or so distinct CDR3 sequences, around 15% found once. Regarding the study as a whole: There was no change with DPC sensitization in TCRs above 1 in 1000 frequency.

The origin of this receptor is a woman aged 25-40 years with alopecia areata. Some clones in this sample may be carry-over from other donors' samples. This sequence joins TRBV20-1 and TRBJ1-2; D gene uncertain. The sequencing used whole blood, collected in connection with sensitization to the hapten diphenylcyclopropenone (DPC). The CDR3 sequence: CSARRHVGGYTF. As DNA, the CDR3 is TGCAGTGCTAGGCGGCACGTTGGAGGCTACACCTTC.